The clone carrying this T cell receptor (beta chain) occurred a few times. This entry belongs to a study of beta chain features in type 1 diabetes. V lost 1 base to trimming and J lost 8 bases, with 9 bases between them. This CDR3 region has 12 residues. Germline CDR1 and CDR2: SGHRS and YFSETQ. TCRB transcripts that were expressed got sequenced, as all of the isolated RNA had been reverse transcribed. TCRdb keeps only in-frame clones here, not all; method: immunoSEQ multiplex PCR. The sample includes approximately 400,000 clones, over 13% seen only once; the top ten take 0.019%. This TCR was recovered from a woman between 18 and 29 years old in good health. The chain joins TRBV5-1 to TRBJ1-2, with a possible D match to TRBD1 (6 bases). Sequenced input: naive CD4+ T cells from blood. The CDR3 coding sequence is TGCGCCAGCAGCTTGAACAGGGAAGGCTACACCTTC. Translation gives CASSLNREGYTF.